This is a list of T cell receptor beta chains from one sample in a study of cytomegalovirus exposure and HLA in healthy donors. Sequenced by immunoSEQ multiplex PCR; TCRdb stores in-frame clones only, minus some. Among 200,000 to 250,000 clones listed, around four fifths were seen once. The sequencing input was PBMCs. Receptors originate from a middle-aged woman in good health and CMV-seronegative. The CDR3 runs from the conserved cysteine through the conserved F or W. Fields, in order: V gene, clone size, CDR3 protein. Clone size appears in some rows only: once, few, many, or a class for an expanded clone.

>TRBV11-3|-
CASSLGRGEFSGNTIYF
>TRBV5-1|-
CASSLGQGVTQETQYF
>TRBV28|-
CASSIQGAWAFF
>TRBV7-2|once
CASSPLGPSTDTQYF
>TRBV7-2|-
CASSSEGQGYEQYF
>TRBV9|once
CASSVGSGDNQPQHF
>TRBV7-3|-
CASSPEGRTGNSPLHF
>TRBV19|-
CASRQGDGYTF
>TRBV7-9|-
CASSRQMDDGYTF
>TRBV5-6|-
CASSYDRGETQYF
>TRBV30|once
CAWTQGWGDTEAFF
>TRBV10-3|once
CAISESWDRDYNEQFF
>TRBV2|-
CASSYYHNEQFF
>TRBV5-4|-
CASSAGQGKGQPQHF
>TRBV6-5|few
CASSKTGAYNSPLHF
>TRBV4-1|-
CASSQDKFYEAFF
>TRBV19|-
CASSAGTGYEQYF
>TRBV5-1|-
CASSFVDTYNEQFF
>TRBV6-5|few
CASSYSRTSSGNTIYF
>TRBV13|-
CASTDLIGGTDTQYF
>TRBV30|-
CAWRPTGNGNTIYF
>TRBV2|few
CASTVYQETQYF